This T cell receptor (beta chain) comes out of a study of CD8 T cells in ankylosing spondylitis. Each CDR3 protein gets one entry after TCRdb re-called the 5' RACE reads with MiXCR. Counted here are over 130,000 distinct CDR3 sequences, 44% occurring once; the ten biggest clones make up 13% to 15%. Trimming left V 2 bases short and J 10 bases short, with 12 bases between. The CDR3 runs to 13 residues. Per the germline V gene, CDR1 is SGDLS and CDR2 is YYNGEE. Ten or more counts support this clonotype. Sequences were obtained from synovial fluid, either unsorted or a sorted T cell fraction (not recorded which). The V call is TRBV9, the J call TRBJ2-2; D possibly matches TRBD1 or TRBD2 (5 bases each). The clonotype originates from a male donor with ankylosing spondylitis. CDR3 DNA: TGTGCCAGCAGCGTTGGGACGCCCAAGGAGCTGTTTTTT. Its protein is CASSVGTPKELFF.